A selection of T cell receptor beta chains follows, all from one sample in a study of T cell responses to AZD1222 COVID-19 vaccine. Generated by immunoSEQ multiplex PCR, the TCRdb table keeps only in-frame clones and is missing some. The table records more than 90,000 clones, 85% to 90% of them present only once. Sequenced material: peripheral blood, taken 28 days after the second AZD1222 dose. Every receptor here comes from an adult who received the AZD1222 COVID-19 vaccine. Each CDR3 is given with its conserved first and last residue. A D gene is named only where the DNA matches it firmly. For some rows the clone size is stated as once, few or many, or as a class when expanded; others skip it.

d_call	j_call	v_call	clone_size	cdr3_nt	cdr3_aa
TRBD2	TRBJ2-7	TRBV18	NA	TGTGCCAGCACGATGACTAGCGGGGGACGCTACGAGCAGTACTTC	CASTMTSGGRYEQYF
NA	TRBJ2-7	TRBV6-1	few	TGTGCCAGCAGTGAAGTGGGTCGGCCCTACTACGAGCAGTACTTC	CASSEVGRPYYEQYF
TRBD1	TRBJ1-2	TRBV9	NA	TGTGCCAGCAGCGCGACAGGGGGCAGTGGACGCTATGGCTACACCTTC	CASSATGGSGRYGYTF
TRBD1	TRBJ2-7	TRBV19	NA	TGTGCCAGTAGTATGGGTGTCCTCAGGGGGCCTAGCTCCTACGAGCAGTACTTC	CASSMGVLRGPSSYEQYF
TRBD1	TRBJ1-2	TRBV24-1	NA	TGTGCCACCAGTGATTGGACATACAGGGGCACCGATTTCTACTTC	CATSDWTYRGTDFYF
NA	TRBJ1-4	TRBV5-1	NA	TGCGCCAGCAGCTTGGGGGCTAATGAAAAACTGTTTTTT	CASSLGANEKLFF
NA	TRBJ1-1	TRBV9	NA	TGTGCCAGCAGCGTAGTCGGGCAGGGCGTTACTGAAGCTTTCTTT	CASSVVGQGVTEAFF
TRBD2	TRBJ2-1	TRBV12-5	NA	TGTGCTAGTGGTTTGCCGAGACTAGCGGGGGGGCCCCATGAGCAGTTCTTC	CASGLPRLAGGPHEQFF
TRBD1	TRBJ2-7	TRBV5-1	NA	TGCGCCAGCAGCTGGGGGACAGGGCAGTACTTC	CASSWGTGQYF
TRBD1	TRBJ2-1	TRBV14	NA	TGTGCCAGCAGGGAGCCGTTTGGGACAGGGGCGACAATTGCGCAGTTCTTC	CASREPFGTGATIAQFF
NA	TRBJ2-3	TRBV30	NA	TGTGCCTGGAGTGTGGATCGGGTACGCACAGATACGCAGTATTTT	CAWSVDRVRTDTQYF
NA	TRBJ1-2	TRBV5-1	NA	TGCGCCAGCAGCTTGACCGGGGCGAAAAACTATGGCTACACCTTC	CASSLTGAKNYGYTF
TRBD1	TRBJ2-7	TRBV5-6	NA	TGTGCCAGCAGCCCCGGGACAGTCGCCTACGAGCAGTACTTC	CASSPGTVAYEQYF
TRBD1	TRBJ1-2	TRBV19	NA	TGTGCCAGTAGTTGGGGACAGGGGTGGGTCTATGGCTACACCTTC	CASSWGQGWVYGYTF
NA	TRBJ2-3	TRBV7-2	NA	TGTGCCAGCAGCCCGCGGCCCCCGGGGCCAGATACGCAGTATTTT	CASSPRPPGPDTQYF
NA	TRBJ1-2	TRBV29-1	NA	TGCAGCGTTGGACATCATGGGGTCGATGGCTACACCTTC	CSVGHHGVDGYTF
NA	TRBJ2-7	TRBV9	NA	TGTGCCAGCAGCGTAGGGTCGGCTAGCTCCTACGAGCAGTACTTC	CASSVGSASSYEQYF
TRBD1	TRBJ2-3	TRBV24-1	NA	TGTGCCACCAGTGAGACAGGGGCTAGCACAGATACGCAGTATTTT	CATSETGASTDTQYF
NA	TRBJ2-2	TRBV5-1	NA	TGCGCCAGCAGCTTGGACTGGGACTCCGGGGAGCTGTTTTTT	CASSLDWDSGELFF
NA	TRBJ1-1	TRBV10-3	NA	TGTGCCATCAGAACCGGGACCTCGAACACTGAAGCTTTCTTT	CAIRTGTSNTEAFF
TRBD1	TRBJ2-1	TRBV10-3	NA	TGTGCCATCAGTGAGTCCTCTTTGGGGGTTGGTAGGGGGCGAAATGAGCAGTTCTTC	CAISESSLGVGRGRNEQFF
TRBD2	TRBJ2-3	TRBV27	NA	TGTGCCAGCAGTCCAGCAGCGGGAGAAGTTGGAGATACGCAGTATTTT	CASSPAAGEVGDTQYF
NA	TRBJ2-3	TRBV5-4	NA	TGTGCCAGCATTCCTAGGACCGAGGTGATAGATACGCAGTATTTT	CASIPRTEVIDTQYF
TRBD2	TRBJ2-1	TRBV27	NA	TGTGCCAGCAGTACCGGACTAGCGCGGCCCCAATCCAATGAGCAGTTCTTC	CASSTGLARPQSNEQFF
NA	TRBJ2-3	TRBV27	once	TGTGCCAGCAGTCCCCGTAGGTTGAGTGGCACAGATACGCAGTATTTT	CASSPRRLSGTDTQYF
NA	TRBJ1-1	TRBV27	NA	TGTGCCAGCAGTTTATCCCCACAGGGAGAAGCTTTCTTT	CASSLSPQGEAFF
TRBD1	TRBJ1-1	TRBV30	once	TGTGCCTGGAGTTGGACAGGGCAAATGAACACTGAAGCTTTCTTT	CAWSWTGQMNTEAFF
NA	TRBJ1-6	TRBV7-8	NA	TGTGCCAGCAGCTTAGGATCGGCCTCGGGGCCCGATTCACCCCTCCACTTT	CASSLGSASGPDSPLHF
NA	TRBJ1-3	TRBV19	NA	TGTGCCAGTAGTATGCGGGGTTCGTCTGGAAACACCATATATTTT	CASSMRGSSGNTIYF
TRBD2	TRBJ2-7	TRBV4-3	NA	TGCGCCAGCAGCCAAGAAAGCGGGAGCTCCTACGAGCAATACTTC	CASSQESGSSYEQYF
NA	TRBJ2-3	TRBV28	NA	TGTGCCAGCAGTACGTGGGAGAAAGGCACAGATACGCAGTATTTT	CASSTWEKGTDTQYF
NA	TRBJ2-6	TRBV29-1	NA	TGCAGCGTTGATTCTGGGGCCAACGTCCTGACTTTC	CSVDSGANVLTF
NA	TRBJ1-2	TRBV7-2	NA	TGTGCCAGCAGCTTATTACCGGGGTTTGACGGCTACACCTTC	CASSLLPGFDGYTF
NA	TRBJ1-2	TRBV2	NA	TGTGCCAGCAGTGAAACGGAGAATGGCTACACCTTC	CASSETENGYTF